This TCR beta chain was identified during a study of OX40 agonist ivuxolimab in advanced cancers. On the study more broadly: Prior checkpoint blockade (anti-PD-1, anti-PD-L1 or anti-CTLA-4) was permitted; less than 45% had it.

This table comes from immunoSEQ multiplex PCR, and its TCRdb copy is limited to in-frame clones, with some not included. The sample lists tens of thousands of clones; over 75% were seen once. Germline values: CDR1 DFQATT, CDR2 SNEGSKA (reference sequence). The length of the CDR3 is 10 residues. Points on this clone: One junction end disagrees with the germline gene, perhaps due to a read error.

Sequenced here: CD4+ or CD8+ T cells sorted from blood, sampled in a trial of the OX40 agonist ivuxolimab. The clonotype was recovered from an adult with an advanced solid tumor such as melanoma, head and neck, liver or kidney cancer. J is TRBJ2-4 and V is TRBV20-1; TRBD2 aligns across 9 bases. The CDR3, as DNA: TGCAGTGCTAATCCGGGACTAGCCGTCTTC. It specifies CSANPGLAVF.